These T cell receptor beta chains were read from a single sample in a study of low-dose radiotherapy and immunotherapy resistance in tumors. Each CDR3 protein is one row after TCRdb ran MiXCR on the reads. Of tens of thousands of distinct CDR3 sequences in the sample, approximately 25% were seen once. This material consisted of PBMCs, taken before treatment. These receptors were taken from a male donor with prostate cancer. Both conserved end residues are part of each CDR3. A D gene is named only where the DNA matches it firmly. Clone size is given for some rows only: seen once, a few or many times, or a class if the clone is expanded.

>TRBV20-1|.|TRBJ2-7|many
CSARRLEYEQYF
TGCAGTGCTAGACGCCTAGAATACGAGCAGTACTTC
>TRBV18|.|TRBJ1-4|few
CASSSRGQGTNEKLFF
TGTGCCAGCTCATCCCGGGGCCAAGGAACTAATGAAAAACTGTTTTTT
>TRBV2|TRBD1|TRBJ2-7|many
CASGVGGYSYEQYF
TGTGCCAGCGGTGTAGGGGGCTACTCCTACGAGCAGTACTTC
>TRBV20-1|TRBD1|TRBJ1-2|many
CSAGDSPGHGYTF
TGCAGTGCTGGGGACAGCCCTGGGCATGGCTACACCTTC
>TRBV5-1|.|TRBJ2-7|many
CASSFQGSSYEQYF
TGCGCCAGCAGCTTCCAGGGGAGCTCCTACGAGCAGTACTTC
>TRBV29-1|TRBD2|TRBJ2-5|.
CSVDSSGREGGETQYF
TGCAGCGTTGACTCTAGCGGCAGAGAGGGTGGAGAGACCCAGTACTTC
>TRBV18|TRBD2|TRBJ2-3|many
CASSPLVGERGSTDTQYF
TGTGCCAGCTCACCACTTGTCGGTGAGCGGGGGAGCACAGATACGCAGTATTTT
>TRBV20-1|TRBD1|TRBJ2-7|many
CSASGQGAGEQYF
TGCAGTGCTTCAGGACAGGGGGCTGGCGAGCAGTACTTC
>TRBV14|.|TRBJ2-7|many
CASSLSIPSAEQYF
TGTGCCAGCAGCCTTAGTATCCCGTCAGCCGAGCAGTACTTC
>TRBV4-1|TRBD1|TRBJ2-7|many
CASSRDRGGEQYF
TGCGCCAGCAGCCGAGACAGGGGAGGCGAGCAGTACTTC
>TRBV30|TRBD1|TRBJ1-5|many
CAWSTGTGGSWPQHF
TGTGCCTGGAGTACCGGGACAGGGGGCTCATGGCCCCAGCATTTT
>TRBV20-1|.|TRBJ1-5|many
CSARDYGGNQPQHF
TGCAGTGCTAGAGATTACGGCGGTAATCAGCCCCAGCATTTT
>TRBV5-5|.|TRBJ2-5|.
CASSLRSGTVDRETQYF
TGTGCCAGCAGCTTGCGGTCCGGGACGGTGGATCGGGAGACCCAGTACTTC
>TRBV20-1|TRBD1|TRBJ1-5|many
CSASPPGQGYNQPQHF
TGCAGTGCTAGCCCGCCGGGACAGGGGTACAATCAGCCCCAGCATTTT
>TRBV5-4|.|TRBJ2-2|many
CASSLGMGYTGELFF
TGTGCCAGCAGCTTGGGTATGGGGTACACCGGGGAGCTGTTTTTT
>TRBV28|.|TRBJ2-5|many
CATNKGFSPRETQYF
TGTGCCACCAATAAAGGGTTCTCCCCAAGGGAGACCCAGTACTTC
>TRBV27|TRBD1|TRBJ1-1|many
CASSLEGANTEAFF
TGTGCCAGCAGTTTGGAGGGGGCGAACACTGAAGCTTTCTTT
>TRBV6-2/TRBV6-3|TRBD2|TRBJ2-1|few
CASRAGGPPYNEQFF
TGTGCCAGCAGGGCGGGGGGGCCTCCCTACAATGAGCAGTTCTTC
>TRBV9|.|TRBJ2-7|many
CASSVESPYEQYF
TGTGCCAGCAGCGTAGAATCCCCCTACGAGCAGTACTTC
>TRBV7-3|TRBD1|TRBJ1-2|many
CASSPTSGGAGGYTF
TGTGCCAGCAGCCCTACTTCAGGGGGCGCTGGGGGCTACACCTTC
>TRBV12-3/TRBV12-4|.|TRBJ1-5|many
CASSFTGDSNQPQHF
TGTGCCAGCAGTTTTACGGGGGATAGCAATCAGCCCCAGCATTTT
>TRBV7-6|.|TRBJ1-2|.
CASSLGSAGGYTF
TGTGCCAGCAGCTTAGGGTCAGCTGGTGGCTACACCTTC
>TRBV5-1|.|TRBJ1-1|many
CASSSSGTQNTEAFF
TGCGCCAGCAGCTCCTCCGGGACACAGAACACTGAAGCTTTCTTT
>TRBV11-1|.|TRBJ2-2|few
CASSLARVQNTGELFF
TGTGCCAGCAGCCTAGCCCGGGTACAGAACACCGGGGAGCTGTTTTTT
>TRBV5-1|.|TRBJ2-7|many
CASSQGPRGDEQYF
TGCGCCAGCAGCCAGGGCCCCCGAGGGGACGAGCAGTACTTC
>TRBV11-2|.|TRBJ2-1|many
CASSLVYHEQFF
TGTGCCAGCAGCTTAGTTTACCATGAGCAGTTCTTC
>TRBV7-9|.|TRBJ1-3|many
CASSSSPGHRGNTIYF
TGTGCCAGCAGCTCCTCTCCGGGACATCGGGGAAACACCATATATTTT
>TRBV27|.|TRBJ2-7|few
CASIGGAYEQYF
TGTGCCAGCATTGGAGGGGCCTACGAGCAGTACTTC
>TRBV9|TRBD2|TRBJ2-5|.
CASSATTSTQETQYF
TGTGCCAGCAGCGCGACGACTAGCACCCAAGAGACCCAGTACTTC
>TRBV7-3|TRBD2|TRBJ2-2|.
CAVRGGSTGELFF
TGTGCCGTCCGAGGCGGGAGCACCGGGGAGCTGTTTTTT
>TRBV5-1|TRBD1|TRBJ1-1|.
CASSGGTGLSGTEAFF
TGCGCCAGCAGCGGGGGGACAGGGCTCTCCGGCACTGAAGCTTTCTTT
>TRBV3-1|.|TRBJ2-1|many
CASSQAGAGSNEQFF
TGTGCCAGCAGCCAAGCCGGGGCAGGATCCAATGAGCAGTTCTTC
>TRBV6-1|.|TRBJ1-2|medium-sized
CASSEALHGGYTF
TGTGCCAGCAGTGAAGCGCTTCACGGCGGCTACACCTTC
>TRBV28|.|TRBJ2-7|medium-sized
CASSRDSVRGSPAGVHEQYF
TGTGCCAGCAGCCGCGACTCCGTAAGGGGGAGTCCCGCCGGAGTTCACGAGCAGTACTTC
>TRBV18|.|TRBJ2-3|.
CASSFSTDTQYF
TGTGCCAGCTCTTTTAGCACAGATACGCAGTATTTT